This T cell receptor (beta chain) was captured in a study of blood T cell repertoires in COVID-19. Study at large: Material from acute and convalescent COVID-19 was sourced from the United States, Italy and Spain. Sample material is recorded as cDNA or gDNA derived from T cells, B-cell-depleted T cells, or PBMCs.

V gave up 3 bases and J gave up 5 bases; unmatched junction bases: 7. There are 16 residues in the CDR3. Germline CDR1 reads SNHLY; CDR2 reads FYNNEI. Original processing notes: Reference gene primer amplification yielded estimated nucleated cell counts. Using immunoSEQ multiplex PCR, the repertoire was profiled, and TCRdb retains in-frame clones only, with some absent. Clone size and V and J calls were adopted from that table, with D and trimming inferred from the DNA. The data show 13,000 or so clones, roughly 80% seen once. The V gene is TRBV2, the J gene TRBJ2-3; 11 bases match TRBD2. The sequencing sample was made of peripheral blood. The sequence came from an elderly woman with acute or convalescent COVID-19. CDR3 DNA sequence: TGTGCCAGCAGTGAGGAGGTAGCGGGGGGGCAAGATACGCAGTATTTT. This translates into CASSEEVAGGQDTQYF.